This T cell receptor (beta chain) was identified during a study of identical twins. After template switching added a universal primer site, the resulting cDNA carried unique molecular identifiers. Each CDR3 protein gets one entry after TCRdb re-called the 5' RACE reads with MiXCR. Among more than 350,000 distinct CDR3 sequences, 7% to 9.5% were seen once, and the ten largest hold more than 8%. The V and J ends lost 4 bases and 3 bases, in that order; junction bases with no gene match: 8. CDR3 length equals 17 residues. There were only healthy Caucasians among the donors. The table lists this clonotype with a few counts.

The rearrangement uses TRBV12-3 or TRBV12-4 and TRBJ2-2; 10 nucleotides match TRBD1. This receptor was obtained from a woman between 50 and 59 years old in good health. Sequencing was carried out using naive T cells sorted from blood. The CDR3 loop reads CASSSHGTGVYTGELFF. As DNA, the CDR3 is TGTGCCAGCAGTTCACACGGGACAGGGGTGTACACCGGGGAGCTGTTTTTT.